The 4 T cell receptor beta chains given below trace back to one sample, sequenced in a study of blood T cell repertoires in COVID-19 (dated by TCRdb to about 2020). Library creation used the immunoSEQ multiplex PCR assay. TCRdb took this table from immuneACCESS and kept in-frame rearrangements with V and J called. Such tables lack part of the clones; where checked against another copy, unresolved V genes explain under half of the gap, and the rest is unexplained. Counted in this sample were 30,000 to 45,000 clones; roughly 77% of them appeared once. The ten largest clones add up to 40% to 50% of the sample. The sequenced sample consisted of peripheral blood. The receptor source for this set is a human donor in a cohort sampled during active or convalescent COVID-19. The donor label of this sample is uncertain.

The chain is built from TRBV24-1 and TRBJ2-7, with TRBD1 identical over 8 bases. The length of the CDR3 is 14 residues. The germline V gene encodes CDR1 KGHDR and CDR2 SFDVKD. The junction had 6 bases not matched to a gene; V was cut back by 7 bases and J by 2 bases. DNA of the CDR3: TGTGCCACCAGCCAGGGGGCCTCCCCCTACGAGCAGTACTTC. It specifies CATSQGASPYEQYF.

This CDR3 reads CASSTDGGGPNTEAFF. DNA for the CDR3: TGTGCCAGCAGCACCGACGGAGGGGGCCCGAACACTGAAGCTTTCTTT. This chain connects TRBV6-4 to TRBJ1-1; 7 bases are a match to TRBD1. V was clipped by 6 bases and J by 1 base; unmatched bases: 11. The germline V gene has CDR1 MRHNA and CDR2 SNTAGT. The CDR3 extends over 16 amino acids.

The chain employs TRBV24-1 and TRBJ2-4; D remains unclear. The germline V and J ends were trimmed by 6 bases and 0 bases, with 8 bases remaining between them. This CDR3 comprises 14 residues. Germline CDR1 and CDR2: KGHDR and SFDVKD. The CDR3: CATSQVLAKNIQYF. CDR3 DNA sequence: TGTGCCACCAGTCAGGTCCTAGCCAAAAACATTCAGTACTTC.

Here the CDR3 reads CASGSQNSGNTIYF. For the CDR3, the DNA is TGTGCTAGTGGTTCCCAGAACTCTGGAAACACCATATATTTT. The chain links TRBV12-5 to TRBJ1-3; unclear D gene. V lost 4 bases, J lost 0 bases, and 7 bases lay in between. The CDR3 has 14 residues. Germline CDR1 reads LGHNT; CDR2 reads FRNRAP.